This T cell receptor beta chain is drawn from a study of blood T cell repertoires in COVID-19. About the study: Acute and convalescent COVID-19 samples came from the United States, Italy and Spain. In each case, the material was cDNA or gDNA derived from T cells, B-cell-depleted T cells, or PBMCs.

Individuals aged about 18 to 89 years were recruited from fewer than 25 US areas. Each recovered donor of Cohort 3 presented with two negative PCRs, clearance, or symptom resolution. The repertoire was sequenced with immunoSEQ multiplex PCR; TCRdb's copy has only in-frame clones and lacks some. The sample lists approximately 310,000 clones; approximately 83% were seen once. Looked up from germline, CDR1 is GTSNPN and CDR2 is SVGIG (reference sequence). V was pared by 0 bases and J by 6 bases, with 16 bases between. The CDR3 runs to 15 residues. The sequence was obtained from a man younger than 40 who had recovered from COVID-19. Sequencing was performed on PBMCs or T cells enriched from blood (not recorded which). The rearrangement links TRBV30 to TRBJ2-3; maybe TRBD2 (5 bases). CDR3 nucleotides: TGTGCCTGGAGTGTAGAGGGTCTAGCAGCGGATACGCAGTATTTT. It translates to CAWSVEGLAADTQYF.